This T cell receptor beta chain was identified during a study of T cell repertoires in cytomegalovirus infection. Findings and limits, study-wide: Ex vivo responses were dominated by HLA-C-restricted CMV-specific TCR beta clonotypes.

This clonotype was observed a handful of times. Antigen unknown. The CDR3 consists of 15 residues. V shed 5 bases, J shed 3 bases, and the junction held 4 bases outside the gene matches. Germline CDR1 reads MNHEY; CDR2 reads SMNVEV (reference sequence). Using its own MiXCR run on the reads, TCRdb lists one record per CDR3 protein. This sample yields about 140,000 distinct CDR3 sequences, of which 5% to 6.5% are seen a single time; roughly 17% belongs to the top ten. The V gene is TRBV27, the J gene TRBJ2-2; 9 nucleotides agree with TRBD1. The source is a human donor in good health (CMV status not recorded). Some clones in this sample may be carry-over from other donors' samples. Input material: PBMCs. The CDR3 is CASSQGTGYTGELFF. In DNA, the CDR3 is TGTGCCAGCAGTCAAGGGACAGGGTACACCGGGGAGCTGTTTTTT.